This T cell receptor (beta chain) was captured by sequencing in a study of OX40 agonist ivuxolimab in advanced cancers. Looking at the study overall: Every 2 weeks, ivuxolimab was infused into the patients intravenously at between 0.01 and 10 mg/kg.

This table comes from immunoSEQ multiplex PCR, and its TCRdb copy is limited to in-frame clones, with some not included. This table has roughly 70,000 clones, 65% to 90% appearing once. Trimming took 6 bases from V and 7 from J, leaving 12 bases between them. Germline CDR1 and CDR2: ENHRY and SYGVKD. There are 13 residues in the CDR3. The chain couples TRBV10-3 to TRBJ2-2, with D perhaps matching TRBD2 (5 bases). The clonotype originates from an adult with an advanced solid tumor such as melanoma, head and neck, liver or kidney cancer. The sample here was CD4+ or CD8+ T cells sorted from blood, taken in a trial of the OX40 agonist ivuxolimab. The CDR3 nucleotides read TGTGCCATCAGGGGAACTGGGAGCGGGGAGCTGTTTTTT. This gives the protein CAIRGTGSGELFF.